The 2 T cell receptor beta chains below were found in one sample sequenced in a study of cytomegalovirus exposure and HLA in healthy donors. It was with 60 Vbeta and 13 Jbeta primers that the PCR ran. Clones were sequenced by immunoSEQ multiplex PCR, and TCRdb holds only the in-frame ones, with some missing. The sample lists under 70,000 clones, approximately 71% occurring once. The sequenced sample was PBMCs. The receptors originated from a man in his forties in good health and CMV-seropositive.

This clone was detected only a few times. This chain links TRBV6-5 with TRBJ1-1, with 9 bases identical to TRBD1. Germline trimming cut 5 bases from V and 4 bases from J; bases unmatched to any gene: 8. The CDR3 is 15 amino acids. The germline V gene has CDR1 MNHEY and CDR2 SVGAGI. The CDR3 here is CASSHPQGAVTEAFF. CDR3 DNA sequence: TGTGCCAGCAGTCACCCACAGGGGGCGGTCACTGAAGCTTTCTTT.

The chain uses TRBV7-2 and TRBJ2-7; tentative D call: TRBD2 (6 bases). The CDR3 loop spans 14 amino acids. CDR1 is SGHTA, CDR2 FQGNSA, per germline. V lost 5 bases and J 2 bases, leaving 13 bases between the germline ends. CDR3 residues: CASSDRQRAYEQYF. In DNA, the CDR3 is TGTGCCAGCAGCGATCGACAGCGGGCCTACGAGCAGTACTTC.